Listed here is a single T cell receptor beta chain. The V and J ends lost 3 bases and 3 bases, in that order; junction bases with no gene match: 6. The CDR3 length is 15 residues. CDR1 and CDR2 (germline): MNHEY, SMNVEV (reference sequence). This sample is drawn from a study of blood T cell repertoires in COVID-19. Whole-study context: The samples span acute and convalescent COVID-19 from the United States, Italy and Spain.

The data were produced by immunoSEQ multiplex PCR, yet TCRdb's version contains in-frame clones alone and is incomplete. In the table there are fewer than 250,000 clones, 89% of which are singletons. The clonotype comes from a woman aged 40 to 55 with acute or convalescent COVID-19. The gene calls are TRBV27 and TRBJ2-5; 8 nucleotides match TRBD1. The source material was peripheral blood. CDR3 region: CASSFTGTGKETQYF. CDR3 sequence (DNA): TGTGCCAGCAGTTTTACAGGGACAGGTAAAGAGACCCAGTACTTC.